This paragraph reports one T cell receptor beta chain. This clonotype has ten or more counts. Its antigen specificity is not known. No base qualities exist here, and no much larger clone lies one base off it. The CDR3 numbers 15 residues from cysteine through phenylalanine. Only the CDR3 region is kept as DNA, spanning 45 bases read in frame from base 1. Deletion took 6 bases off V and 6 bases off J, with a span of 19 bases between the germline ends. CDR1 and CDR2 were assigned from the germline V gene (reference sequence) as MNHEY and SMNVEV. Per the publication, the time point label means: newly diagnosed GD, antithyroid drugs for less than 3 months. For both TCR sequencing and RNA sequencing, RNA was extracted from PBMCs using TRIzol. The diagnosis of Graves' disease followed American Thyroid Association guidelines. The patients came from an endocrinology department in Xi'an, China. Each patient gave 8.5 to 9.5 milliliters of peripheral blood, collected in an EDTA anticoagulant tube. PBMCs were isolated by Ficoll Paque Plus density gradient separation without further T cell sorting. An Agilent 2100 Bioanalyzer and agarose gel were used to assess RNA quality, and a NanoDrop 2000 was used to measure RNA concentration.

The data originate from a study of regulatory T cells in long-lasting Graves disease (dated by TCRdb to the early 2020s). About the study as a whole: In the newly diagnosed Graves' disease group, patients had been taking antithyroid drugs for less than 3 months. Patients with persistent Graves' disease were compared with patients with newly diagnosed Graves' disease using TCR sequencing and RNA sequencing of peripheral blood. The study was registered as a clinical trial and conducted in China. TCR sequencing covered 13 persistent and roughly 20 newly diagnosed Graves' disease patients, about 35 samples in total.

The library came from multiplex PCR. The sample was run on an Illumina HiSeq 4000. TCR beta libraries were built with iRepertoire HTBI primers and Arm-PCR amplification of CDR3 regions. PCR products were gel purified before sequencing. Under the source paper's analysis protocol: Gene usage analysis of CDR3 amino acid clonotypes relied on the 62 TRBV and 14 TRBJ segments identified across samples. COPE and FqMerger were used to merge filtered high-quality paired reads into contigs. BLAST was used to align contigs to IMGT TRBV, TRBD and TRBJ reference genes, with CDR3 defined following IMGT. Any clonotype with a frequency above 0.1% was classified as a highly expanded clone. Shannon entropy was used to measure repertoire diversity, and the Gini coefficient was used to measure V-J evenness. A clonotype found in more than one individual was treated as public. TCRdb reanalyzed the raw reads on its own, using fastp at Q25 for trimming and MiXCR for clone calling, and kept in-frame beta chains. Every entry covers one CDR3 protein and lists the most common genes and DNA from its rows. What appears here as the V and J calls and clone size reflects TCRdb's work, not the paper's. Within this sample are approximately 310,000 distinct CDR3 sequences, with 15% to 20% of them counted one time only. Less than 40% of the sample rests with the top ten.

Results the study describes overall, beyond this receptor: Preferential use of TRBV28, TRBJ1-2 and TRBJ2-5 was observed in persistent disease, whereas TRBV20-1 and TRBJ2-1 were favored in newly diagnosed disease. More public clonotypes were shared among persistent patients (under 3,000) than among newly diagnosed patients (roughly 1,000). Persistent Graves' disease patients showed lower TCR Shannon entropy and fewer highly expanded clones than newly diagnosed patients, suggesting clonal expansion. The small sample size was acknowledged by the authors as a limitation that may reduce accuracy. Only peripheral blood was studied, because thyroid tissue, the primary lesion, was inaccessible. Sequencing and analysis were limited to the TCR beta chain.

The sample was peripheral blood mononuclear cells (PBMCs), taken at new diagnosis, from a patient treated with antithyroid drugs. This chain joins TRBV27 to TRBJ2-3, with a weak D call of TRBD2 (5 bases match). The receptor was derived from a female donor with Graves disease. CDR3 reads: CASSGVPLDLDTQYF. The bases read TGTGCCAGCAGCGGGGTTCCCCTCGATCTGGATACGCAGTATTTT.